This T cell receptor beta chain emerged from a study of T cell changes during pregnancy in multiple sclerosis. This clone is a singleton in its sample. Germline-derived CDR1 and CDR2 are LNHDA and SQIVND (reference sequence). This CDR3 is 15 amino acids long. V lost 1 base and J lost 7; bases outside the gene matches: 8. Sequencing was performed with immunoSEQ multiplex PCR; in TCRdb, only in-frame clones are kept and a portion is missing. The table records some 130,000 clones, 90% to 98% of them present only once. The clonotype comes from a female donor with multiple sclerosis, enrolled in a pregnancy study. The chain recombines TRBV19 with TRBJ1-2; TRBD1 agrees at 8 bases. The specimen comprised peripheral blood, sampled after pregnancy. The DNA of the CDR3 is TGTGCCAGTAGTATAGGGACAGGGAGGACACCTGGCTACACCTTC. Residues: CASSIGTGRTPGYTF.